This TCR beta chain emerged from a study of T cell responses to AZD1222 COVID-19 vaccine. General study points: Spike regions recognized by vaccine-associated CD4 TCRs spanned the protein, led by 160-218 and 743-854. Clonal diversity may have been underestimated, and the donors were mostly white British, with more females than males.

Concerning this clone itself: Its antigen is unidentified.

Germline CDR1 and CDR2: MNHNS and SASEGT. V gave up 3 bases and J gave up 1 base, with 7 bases separating them. CDR3 length: 14 amino acids. Profiled with immunoSEQ multiplex PCR; TCRdb holds only in-frame clones, not every one. Counted here are about 91,000 clones, 80% to 95% occurring once; the ten biggest clones make up about 3%. Specimen: peripheral blood, collected 28 days after the second AZD1222 dose. The chain uses TRBV6-1 and TRBJ2-4, with unresolved D. The receptor was isolated from an adult who received the AZD1222 COVID-19 vaccine. CDR3 bases: TGTGCCAGCAGTGAGGGTGTGGCCAAAAACATTCAGTACTTC. Translated, it gives CASSEGVAKNIQYF.